One and the same sample provided the 25 T cell receptor beta chains below, sequenced in a study of blood T cell repertoires in COVID-19. The data were produced by immunoSEQ multiplex PCR, yet TCRdb's version contains in-frame clones alone and is incomplete. This table holds about 240,000 clones, over 65% found once. The sequencing sample was made of peripheral blood. The receptors were sampled from a woman of 80 years or more with acute or convalescent COVID-19.

The rearrangement joins TRBV7-3 to TRBJ2-1, with D tentatively TRBD2 (7 bases). Between the trimmed V and J ends, which lost 5 bases and 9 bases, there was a span of 20 bases. CDR3 size: 15 residues. CDR1 and CDR2 (germline): SGHTA, FQGTGA. CDR3 DNA sequence: TGTGCCAGCAGCCTGGACGGGGGGCGGTATGGTGAGCAGTTCTTC. Encoded protein: CASSLDGGRYGEQFF.

This chain joins TRBV6-5 and TRBJ1-1, with 7 bases fitting TRBD1. The length of the CDR3 is 15 residues. CDR1 is MNHEY and CDR2 is SVGAGI in the germline V gene. The V and J ends lost 6 bases and 5 bases, in that order; junction bases with no gene match: 12. This chain's CDR3 is CASSLAGRGFTEAFF. The DNA of the CDR3 is TGTGCCAGCAGCCTAGCAGGCAGGGGGTTTACTGAAGCTTTCTTT.

The V gene is TRBV27, the J gene TRBJ1-6, with 7 bases fitting TRBD1. Trimming at V came to 3 bases and at J to 0 bases, leaving 2 bases not matched to a gene. Germline V CDR1 and CDR2: MNHEY, SMNVEV (reference sequence). CDR3 length equals 16 residues. DNA for the CDR3: TGTGCCAGCAGTTTCGGGGACAGCTCCTATAATTCACCCCTCCACTTT. It translates to CASSFGDSSYNSPLHF.

CDR3 region: CASRATGTGNYGYTF. As DNA, the CDR3 is TGTGCCAGCAGAGCCACCGGGACAGGGAACTATGGCTACACCTTC. The chain has TRBV28 and TRBJ1-2; 9 nucleotides match TRBD1. Germline CDR1 and CDR2: MDHEN and SYDVKM. The CDR3 consists of 15 residues. V lost 6 bases, J lost 2 bases, and 7 bases stayed unmatched.

This chain connects TRBV27 to TRBJ2-2, with TRBD1 matching over 9 bases. Germline lookup yields CDR1 MNHEY and CDR2 SMNVEV (reference sequence). Losses at the gene ends were 5 bases for V and 4 bases for J; bases not matched to a gene: 2. CDR3 length: 14 residues. CDR3 DNA sequence: TGTGCCAGCAGTCGACAGGGGGGCACCGGGGAGCTGTTTTTT. The encoded protein is CASSRQGGTGELFF.

This rearrangement joins TRBV10-3 to TRBJ1-5, with 9 bases matching TRBD1. The ends lost 5 bases at V and 5 bases at J; junction bases unmatched: 1. This CDR3 has 13 amino acids. Germline V lookup: CDR1 ENHRY, CDR2 SYGVKD. Here the CDR3 reads CAISRQGDQPQHF. The CDR3 nucleotides are TGTGCCATCAGTCGACAGGGGGATCAGCCCCAGCATTTT.

The gene calls are TRBV29-1 and TRBJ1-1; tentative D call: TRBD1 (5 bases). The germline CDR1 and CDR2 sequences are SQVTM and ANQGSEA. The CDR3 extends over 16 amino acids. V was cut by 0 bases and J by 0 bases, with 14 bases left in between. The CDR3 loop reads CSVEEGWVGLNTEAFF. Here the CDR3 DNA reads TGCAGCGTTGAAGAAGGGTGGGTGGGGCTGAACACTGAAGCTTTCTTT.

This clone was seen repeatedly, ten times or more. V and J are TRBV3-1 (or the pseudogene TRBV3-2) and TRBJ2-2; D perhaps matches TRBD2 (5 bases). In germline, CDR1 is LGHDT, CDR2 YNNKEL (reference sequence). Trimming took 8 bases from V and 5 from J, leaving 15 bases between them. This CDR3 is built from 14 residues. The CDR3 loop reads CASSGARRTGELFF. In DNA form, the CDR3 reads TGTGCCAGCTCTGGTGCGCGGAGGACCGGGGAGCTGTTTTTT.

V usage is TRBV27 and J usage is TRBJ1-1; weak D call: TRBD1 (6 bases). The V end lost 2 bases, the J end lost 6 bases, and 16 bases lay between the germline ends. CDR3 size: 15 residues. Germline CDR1 is MNHEY and CDR2 is SMNVEV (reference sequence). CDR3 region: CASSLGGGRGSEAFF. Written as DNA, the CDR3 is TGTGCCAGCAGTTTAGGGGGGGGCAGGGGCTCTGAAGCTTTCTTT.

The CDR3 DNA is TGTGCCAGCAGCCTACCCGCCCTAGCGGGAGCGACTGACAATGAGCAGTTCTTC. This sequence encodes CASSLPALAGATDNEQFF. The V call is TRBV13, the J call TRBJ2-1; 10 bases align to TRBD2. Germline-derived CDR1 and CDR2 are PRHDT and FYEKMQ (reference sequence). The CDR3 covers 18 residues. V lost 5 bases and J lost 5; bases outside the gene matches: 15.

The V call is TRBV5-4, the J call TRBJ2-1; weak D call: TRBD2 (5 bases). Trimming pared 2 bases from V and 5 bases from J, leaving 11 bases between. Germline CDR1 reads SGHNT; CDR2 reads YYREEE (reference sequence). The CDR3 covers 14 residues. The CDR3 DNA reads as TGTGCCAGCAGCTTCCCTAGCAACCACAATGAGCAGTTCTTC. The encoded protein is CASSFPSNHNEQFF.

This chain links TRBV5-1 with TRBJ2-1, with 11 bases fitting TRBD2. Germline V lookup: CDR1 SGHRS, CDR2 YFSETQ. V lost 0 bases, J lost 8 bases, and 10 bases stayed unmatched. This CDR3 is 17 amino acids long. The CDR3 loop is CASSLAALAGGIDEQFF. The CDR3 region has the DNA TGCGCCAGCAGCTTGGCGGCGCTAGCGGGGGGTATTGATGAGCAGTTCTTC. Looking up the rest from reference TRBV5-1 and TRBJ2-1 gives the full variable domain: KAGVTQTPRYLIKTRGQQVTLSCSPISGHRSVSWYQQTPGQGLQFLFEYFSETQRNKGNFPGRFSGRQFSNSRSEMNVSTLELGDSALYLCASSLAALAGGIDEQFFGPGTRLTVL.

The chain has TRBV6-5 and TRBJ1-1; 8 bases align to TRBD1. The V segment lost 6 bases and the J segment 0 bases; nucleotides outside the gene matches: 3. This CDR3 has 14 residues. Germline CDR1 reads MNHEY; CDR2 reads SVGAGI. This CDR3 reads CASRLDRVNTEAFF. In nucleotides, the CDR3 is TGTGCCAGCAGGCTGGACAGGGTGAACACTGAAGCTTTCTTT.

This clone was recorded a few times. The V call is TRBV19, the J call TRBJ1-1; 8 bases line up with TRBD1. The CDR3 loop spans 15 amino acids. J gave up 4 bases and V 5 bases, and 9 bases lay outside the gene matches. Germline V gives CDR1 LNHDA, CDR2 SQIVND (reference sequence). DNA of the CDR3: TGTGCCAGTAGTCCCCGGACAGGGTCGGGCACTGAAGCTTTCTTT. This gives the protein CASSPRTGSGTEAFF. The full variable domain, with the rest looked up from reference TRBV19 and TRBJ1-1, is DGGITQSPKYLFRKEGQNVTLSCEQNLNHDAMYWYRQDPGQGLRLIYYSQIVNDFQKGDIAEGYSVSREKKESFPLTVTSAQKNPTAFYLCASSPRTGSGTEAFFGQGTRLTVV.

This chain joins TRBV18 and TRBJ1-1; possible D gene TRBD1, 6 bases. Germline V gene sequence: CDR1 KGHSH, CDR2 LQKENI. The CDR3 is 14 amino acids. V lost 2 bases to trimming and J lost 11 bases, with 18 bases between them. CDR3 region: CASSPTGQGIGAFF. For the CDR3, the DNA is TGTGCCAGCTCACCAACGGGGCAGGGGATTGGTGCTTTCTTT.

The rearrangement uses TRBV29-1 and TRBJ1-3; 10 bases are shared with TRBD1. J lost 4 bases, V lost 7 bases, and 7 bases had no gene match. The CDR3 is 14 residues long. From germline, CDR1 is SQVTM and CDR2 ANQGSEA. In DNA, the CDR3 is TGCAGCGCCCGACAGGGGGCTCTAGGAAACACCATATATTTT. Translated, it gives CSARQGALGNTIYF.

This rearrangement joins TRBV19 to TRBJ2-2; 8 positions agree with TRBD2. Germline CDR1 LNHDA, CDR2 SQIVND (reference sequence). This CDR3 is built from 16 residues. Trimming cost V 1 base and J 1 base; bases outside gene matches: 2. The CDR3 sequence: CASSIGTSGNTGELFF. Written as DNA, the CDR3 is TGTGCCAGTAGTATAGGAACTAGCGGGAACACCGGGGAGCTGTTTTTT.

This clone showed up just a few times. V usage is TRBV4-1 and J usage is TRBJ1-2; 8 bases agree with TRBD1. Germline-derived CDR1 and CDR2 are MGHRA and YSYEKL. V was pared by 6 bases and J by 0 bases, with 3 bases of the junction left unmatched. The CDR3 extends over 14 amino acids. CDR3 amino acids: CASSRTGSNYGYTF. For the CDR3, the DNA is TGCGCCAGCAGTCGGACAGGGTCTAACTATGGCTACACCTTC.

This clone was observed a few times. The rearrangement links TRBV2 to TRBJ1-2; tentative D call: TRBD1 (5 bases). The CDR3 consists of 13 residues. Germline CDR1 is SNHLY and CDR2 is FYNNEI. V gave up 8 bases and J gave up 4 bases, with 14 bases separating them. CDR3 region: CASGRRERYGYTF. For the CDR3, the DNA is TGTGCCAGCGGACGCAGGGAACGCTATGGCTACACCTTC.

In its sample, this clone was seen once. The chain joins TRBV9 to TRBJ2-7; possibly TRBD1 for D (5 bases). Germline V lookup: CDR1 SGDLS, CDR2 YYNGEE. Between the trimmed V and J ends, which lost 3 bases and 0 bases, there was a span of 10 bases. This CDR3 contains 14 residues. DNA for the CDR3: TGTGCCAGCAGCGCCGTAGGGGACTCCTACGAGCAGTACTTC. Its translation is CASSAVGDSYEQYF.

This clone was counted once. J is TRBJ2-5 and V is TRBV5-4; D is undetermined. V lost 0 bases and J 5 bases, leaving 8 bases between the germline ends. This CDR3 comprises 13 residues. Per germline, CDR1 SGHNT and CDR2 YYREEE (reference sequence). In DNA, the CDR3 is TGTGCCAGCAGCTTGGTAGCTACGGAGACCCAGTACTTC. Translated, it gives CASSLVATETQYF. Using reference TRBV5-4 and TRBJ2-5 for the parts outside the CDR3, the full variable domain is ETGVTQSPTHLIKTRGQQVTLRCSSQSGHNTVSWYQQALGQGPQFIFQYYREEENGRGNFPPRFSGLQFPNYSSELNVNALELDDSALYLCASSLVATETQYFGPGTRLLVL.

This clone has only one observation. In the same sample, other DNA sequences code for this CDR3. This sequence joins TRBV6-5 and TRBJ1-3, with D unclear. The V and J ends lost 3 bases and 0 bases respectively, with 6 bases between them. The CDR3 extends over 14 amino acids. CDR1 MNHEY and CDR2 SVGAGI come from the germline V gene. Here the CDR3 reads CASSYGSSGNTIYF. The CDR3, as DNA: TGTGCCAGCAGTTATGGTAGCTCTGGAAACACCATATATTTT.

This clone has just a few counts. V is TRBV3-1 (or the pseudogene TRBV3-2) and J is TRBJ2-2; a possible D gene is TRBD1 (5 bases). Trimming left V 4 bases short and J 7 bases short, with 10 bases between. Germline CDR1 and CDR2: LGHDT and YNNKEL (reference sequence). The CDR3 length is 13 residues. In DNA, the CDR3 is TGTGCCAGCAGCCGAAGGGGTGACGGGGAGCTGTTTTTT. Amino acids: CASSRRGDGELFF.

This chain uses TRBV4-2 with TRBJ1-2, with D uncertain. This CDR3 region has 12 residues. Trimming shortened V by 1 base and J by 8 bases, and 8 bases separated the two germline ends. Germline V gives CDR1 LGHNA, CDR2 YNFKEQ. CDR3 DNA: TGTGCCAGCAGCCAAGCAGCGGGGGGCTACACCTTC. Translating it yields CASSQAAGGYTF.

In its sample, this clone was seen a few times. This sequence joins TRBV19 and TRBJ1-2; 10 positions match TRBD1. Germline V lookup: CDR1 LNHDA, CDR2 SQIVND (reference sequence). The junction had 3 bases not matched to a gene; V was cut back by 4 bases and J by 7 bases. The CDR3 runs to 13 residues. The CDR3 region is CASSSGQGVGYTF. The CDR3 nucleotides read TGTGCCAGTAGTAGCGGACAGGGGGTTGGCTACACCTTC.